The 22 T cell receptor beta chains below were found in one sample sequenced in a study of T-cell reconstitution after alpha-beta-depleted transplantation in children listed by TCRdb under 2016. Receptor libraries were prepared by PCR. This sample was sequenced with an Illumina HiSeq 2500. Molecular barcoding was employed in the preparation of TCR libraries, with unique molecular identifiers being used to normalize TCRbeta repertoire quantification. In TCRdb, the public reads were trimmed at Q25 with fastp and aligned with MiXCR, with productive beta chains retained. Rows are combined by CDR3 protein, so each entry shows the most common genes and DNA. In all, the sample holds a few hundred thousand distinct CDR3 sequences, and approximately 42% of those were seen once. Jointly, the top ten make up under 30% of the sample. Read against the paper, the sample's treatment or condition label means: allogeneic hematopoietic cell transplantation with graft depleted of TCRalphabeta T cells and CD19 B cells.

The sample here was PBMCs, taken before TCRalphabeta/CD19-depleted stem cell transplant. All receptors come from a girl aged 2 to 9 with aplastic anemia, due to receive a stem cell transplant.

The CDR3 reads CASSFGPRGDGYTF. DNA for the CDR3: TGTGCCAGCAGTTTCGGGCCGCGGGGTGATGGCTACACCTTC. V is TRBV12-3 or TRBV12-4 and J is TRBJ1-2; no reliable D call. The V gene lost 3 bases and the J gene lost 6 bases, with 14 bases spanning the gap. This CDR3 region has 14 residues.

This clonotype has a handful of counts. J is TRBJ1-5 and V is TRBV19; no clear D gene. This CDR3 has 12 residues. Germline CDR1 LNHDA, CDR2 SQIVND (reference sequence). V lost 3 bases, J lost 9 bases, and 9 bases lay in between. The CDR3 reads CASSMAEGPQHF. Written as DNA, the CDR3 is TGTGCCAGTAGTATGGCCGAGGGGCCCCAGCATTTT.

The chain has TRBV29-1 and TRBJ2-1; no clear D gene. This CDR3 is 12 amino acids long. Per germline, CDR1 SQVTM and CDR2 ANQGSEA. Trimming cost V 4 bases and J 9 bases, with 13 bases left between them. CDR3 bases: TGCAGCGTTGGTCCCGTCGTGAGTGAGCAGTTCTTC. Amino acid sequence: CSVGPVVSEQFF.

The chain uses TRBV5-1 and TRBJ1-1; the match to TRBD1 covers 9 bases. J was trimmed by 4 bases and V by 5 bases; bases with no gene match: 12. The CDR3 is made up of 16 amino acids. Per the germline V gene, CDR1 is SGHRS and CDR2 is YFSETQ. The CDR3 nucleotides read TGCGCCAGCAGTCGTTATCCCCTGACAGGGGGCACTGAAGCTTTCTTT. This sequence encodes CASSRYPLTGGTEAFF.

The CDR3 nucleotides are TGTGCCAGCAGCCCAGCTGGGTACCCCTACAATGAGCAGTTCTTC. Translating gives CASSPAGYPYNEQFF. The V call is TRBV11-2, the J call TRBJ2-1; no clear D. The CDR3 runs to 15 residues. Germline-derived CDR1 and CDR2 are SGHAT and FQNNGV. With 5 bases removed from V and 2 bases from J, the gap between germline ends came to 13 bases.

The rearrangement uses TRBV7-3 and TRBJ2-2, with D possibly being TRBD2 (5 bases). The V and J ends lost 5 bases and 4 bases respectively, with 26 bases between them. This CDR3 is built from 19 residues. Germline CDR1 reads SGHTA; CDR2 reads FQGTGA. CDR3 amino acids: CASSPSPTDLASGTGELFF. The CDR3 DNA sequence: TGTGCCAGCAGCCCATCCCCGACTGACCTAGCCTCGGGCACCGGGGAGCTGTTTTTT.

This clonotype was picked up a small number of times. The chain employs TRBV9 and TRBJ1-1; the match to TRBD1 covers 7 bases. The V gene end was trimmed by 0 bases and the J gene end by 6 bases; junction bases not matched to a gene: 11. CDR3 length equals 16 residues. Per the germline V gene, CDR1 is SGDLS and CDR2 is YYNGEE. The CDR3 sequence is CASSVDRGQAGAEAFF. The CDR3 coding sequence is TGTGCCAGCAGCGTAGATAGGGGGCAGGCGGGGGCTGAAGCTTTCTTT.

Written as DNA, the CDR3 is TGCGCCAGCAGCCTTAACGGGGCTAGCGGGGGTAGCACAGATACGCAGTATTTT. Translation gives CASSLNGASGGSTDTQYF. The V and J genes are TRBV4-1 and TRBJ2-3; TRBD2 matches 10 bases. The CDR3 loop spans 18 amino acids. J was trimmed by 0 bases and V by 4 bases; bases with no gene match: 10. Germline V CDR1 and CDR2: MGHRA, YSYEKL.

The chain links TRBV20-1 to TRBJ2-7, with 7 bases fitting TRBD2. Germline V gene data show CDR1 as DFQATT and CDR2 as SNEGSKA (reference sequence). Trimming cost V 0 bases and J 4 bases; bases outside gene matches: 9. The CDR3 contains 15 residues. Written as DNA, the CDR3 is TGCAGTGCTAGAGATAAACCAGGGAGGGGTTACGAGCAGTACTTC. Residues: CSARDKPGRGYEQYF.

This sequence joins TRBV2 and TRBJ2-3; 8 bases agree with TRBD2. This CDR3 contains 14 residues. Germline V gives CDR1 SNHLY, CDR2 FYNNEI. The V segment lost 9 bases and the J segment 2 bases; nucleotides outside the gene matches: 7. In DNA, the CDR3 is TGTGCCAGGACGCGGGAGGAAAACACAGATACGCAGTATTTT. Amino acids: CARTREENTDTQYF.

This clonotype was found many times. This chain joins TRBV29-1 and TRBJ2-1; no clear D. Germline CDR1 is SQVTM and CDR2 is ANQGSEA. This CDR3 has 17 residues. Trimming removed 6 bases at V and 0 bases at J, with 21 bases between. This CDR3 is CSVELYHAQSSYNEQFF. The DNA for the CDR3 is TGCAGCGTCGAACTCTACCATGCGCAGAGCTCCTACAATGAGCAGTTCTTC.

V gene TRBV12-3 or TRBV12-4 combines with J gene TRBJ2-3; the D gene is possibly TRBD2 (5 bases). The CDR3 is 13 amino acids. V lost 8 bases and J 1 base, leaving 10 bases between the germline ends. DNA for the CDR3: TGTGCCAGCGCCCAACTAGGCACAGATACGCAGTATTTT. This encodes CASAQLGTDTQYF.

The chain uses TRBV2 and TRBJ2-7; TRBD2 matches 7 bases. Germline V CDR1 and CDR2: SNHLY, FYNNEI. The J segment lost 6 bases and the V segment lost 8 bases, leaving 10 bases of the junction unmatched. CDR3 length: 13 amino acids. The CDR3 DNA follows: TGTGCCAGCGGTTTGAGCGGGACTGGCGAGCAGTACTTC. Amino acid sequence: CASGLSGTGEQYF.

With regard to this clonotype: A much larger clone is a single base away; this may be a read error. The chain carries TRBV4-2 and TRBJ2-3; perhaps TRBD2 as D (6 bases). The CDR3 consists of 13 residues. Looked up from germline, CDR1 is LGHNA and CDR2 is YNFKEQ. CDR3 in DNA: TGTGCCAGCAGCCGGGGACTGGCAGATAGGCAGTATTTT. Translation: CASSRGLADRQYF.

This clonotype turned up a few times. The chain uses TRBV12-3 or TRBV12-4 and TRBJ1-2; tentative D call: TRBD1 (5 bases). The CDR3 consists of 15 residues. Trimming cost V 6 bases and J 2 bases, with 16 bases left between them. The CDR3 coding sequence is TGTGCCAGCAGCTACTCCGTGGGGGAGAACTATGGCTACACCTTC. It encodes CASSYSVGENYGYTF.

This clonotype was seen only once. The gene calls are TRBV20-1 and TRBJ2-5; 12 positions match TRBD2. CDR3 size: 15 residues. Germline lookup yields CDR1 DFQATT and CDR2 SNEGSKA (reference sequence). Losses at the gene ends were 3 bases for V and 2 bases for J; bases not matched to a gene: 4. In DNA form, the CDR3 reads TGCAGTGCTAGTGAGACTAGCGGGGGACAAGAGACCCAGTACTTC. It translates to CSASETSGGQETQYF.

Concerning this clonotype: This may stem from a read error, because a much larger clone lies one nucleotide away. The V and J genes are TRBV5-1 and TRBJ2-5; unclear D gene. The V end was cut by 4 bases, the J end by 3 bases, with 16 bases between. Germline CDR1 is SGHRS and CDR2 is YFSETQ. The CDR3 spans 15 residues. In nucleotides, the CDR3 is TGCGCCAGCAGCCCCCACCCCGTCCGGGAAGAGACCCAGTACTTC. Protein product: CASSPHPVREETQYF.

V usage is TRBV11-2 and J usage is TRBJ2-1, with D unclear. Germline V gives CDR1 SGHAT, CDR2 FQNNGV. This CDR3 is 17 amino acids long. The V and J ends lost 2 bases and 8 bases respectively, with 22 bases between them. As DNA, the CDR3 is TGTGCCAGCAGCTTAAATCGATTGAGCGCCGGAGACTATGAGCAGTTCTTC. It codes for CASSLNRLSAGDYEQFF.

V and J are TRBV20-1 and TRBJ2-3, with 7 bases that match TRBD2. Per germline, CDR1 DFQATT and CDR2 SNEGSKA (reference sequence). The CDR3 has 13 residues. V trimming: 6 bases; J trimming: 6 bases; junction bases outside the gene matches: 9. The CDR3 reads CSAEGRGTDTQYF. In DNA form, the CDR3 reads TGCAGTGCGGAAGGGCGGGGGACCGATACGCAGTATTTT.

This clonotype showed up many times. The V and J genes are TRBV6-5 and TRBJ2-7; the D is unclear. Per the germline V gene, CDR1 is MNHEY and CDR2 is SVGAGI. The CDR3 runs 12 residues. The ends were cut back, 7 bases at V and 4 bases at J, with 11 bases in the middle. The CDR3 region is CASKGFNYEQYF. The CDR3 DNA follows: TGTGCCAGCAAAGGGTTCAATTACGAGCAGTACTTC.

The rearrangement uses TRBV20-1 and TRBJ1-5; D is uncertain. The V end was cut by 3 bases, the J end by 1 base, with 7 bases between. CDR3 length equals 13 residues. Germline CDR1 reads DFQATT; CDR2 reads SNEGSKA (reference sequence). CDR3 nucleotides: TGCAGTGCTAGTTGGAAGAGCAATCAGCCCCAGCATTTT. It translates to CSASWKSNQPQHF.

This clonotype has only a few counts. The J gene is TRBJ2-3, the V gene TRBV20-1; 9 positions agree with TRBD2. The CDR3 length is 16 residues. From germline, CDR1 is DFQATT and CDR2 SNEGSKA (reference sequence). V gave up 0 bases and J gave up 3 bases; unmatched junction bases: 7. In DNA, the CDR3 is TGCAGTGCTAGAGATCCGAGTAGCGGGAGTACAGATACGCAGTATTTT. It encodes CSARDPSSGSTDTQYF.